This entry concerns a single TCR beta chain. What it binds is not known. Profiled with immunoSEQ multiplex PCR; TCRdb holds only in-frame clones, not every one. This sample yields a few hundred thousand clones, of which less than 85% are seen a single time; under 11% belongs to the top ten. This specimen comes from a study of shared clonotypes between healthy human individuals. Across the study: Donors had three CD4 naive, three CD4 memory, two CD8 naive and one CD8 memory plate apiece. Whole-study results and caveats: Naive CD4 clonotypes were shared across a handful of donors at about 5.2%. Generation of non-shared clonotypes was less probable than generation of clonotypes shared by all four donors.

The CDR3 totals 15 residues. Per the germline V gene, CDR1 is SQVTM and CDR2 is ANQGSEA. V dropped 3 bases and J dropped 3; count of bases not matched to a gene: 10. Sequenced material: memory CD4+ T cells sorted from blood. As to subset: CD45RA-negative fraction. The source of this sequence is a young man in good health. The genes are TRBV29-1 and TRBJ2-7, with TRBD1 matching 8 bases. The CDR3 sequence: CSVDDRTGWGYEQYF. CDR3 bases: TGCAGCGTTGATGATCGGACAGGGTGGGGCTACGAGCAGTACTTC.